This TCR beta chain comes out of a study of blood T cell repertoires in COVID-19. About the study: Samples of COVID-19 (acute and convalescent) were obtained from the United States, Italy and Spain. T cells, B-cell-depleted T cells, or PBMCs provided the cDNA or gDNA that served as material.

Authors' data handling: From reference gene primer amplification, estimates of nucleated cell counts were derived. This table comes from immunoSEQ multiplex PCR, and its TCRdb copy is limited to in-frame clones, with some not included. That table is the source of V, J and clone size, and D and trimming were worked out from the DNA. Of about 36,000 clones listed, 85% are singletons. The ends were cut back, 6 bases at V and 2 bases at J, with 19 bases in the middle. This CDR3 is 16 amino acids long. CDR1 and CDR2 from the germline V gene are ENHRY and SYGVKD. The sample taken for sequencing was peripheral blood. V is TRBV10-3 and J is TRBJ1-2, with D perhaps matching TRBD1 (5 bases). The origin of this receptor is a man aged 45 to 65 with active COVID-19. Here the CDR3 DNA reads TGTGCCATCAGCGGTAGCACCCGACAGAGCAACTATGGCTACACCTTC. This sequence encodes CAISGSTRQSNYGYTF.